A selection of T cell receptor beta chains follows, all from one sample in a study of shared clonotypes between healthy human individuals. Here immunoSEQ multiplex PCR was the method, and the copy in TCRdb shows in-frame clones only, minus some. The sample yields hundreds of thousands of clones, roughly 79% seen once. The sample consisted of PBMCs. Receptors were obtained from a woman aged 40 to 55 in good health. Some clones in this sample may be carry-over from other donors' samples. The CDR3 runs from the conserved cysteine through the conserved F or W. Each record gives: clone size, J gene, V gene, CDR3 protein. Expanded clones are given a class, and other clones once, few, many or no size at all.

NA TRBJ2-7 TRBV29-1 CSAEAQGKNEQYF
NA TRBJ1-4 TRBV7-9 CASSGGQGNEKLFF
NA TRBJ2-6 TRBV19 CASTLGGSGANVLTF
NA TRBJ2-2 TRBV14 CASSQELSGRVTGELFF
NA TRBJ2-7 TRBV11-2 CASSLGPIFHEQYF
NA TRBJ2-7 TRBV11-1 CASSFGLRYEQYF
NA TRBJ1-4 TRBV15 CATSRAAATNEKLFF
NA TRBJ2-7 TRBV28 CASSTHWTGLYEQYF
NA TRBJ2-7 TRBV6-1 CASSRSWGDEQYF
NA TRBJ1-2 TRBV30 CAWSVPGGWSGYTF
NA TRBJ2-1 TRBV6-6 CASSSYRLAGGDEQFF
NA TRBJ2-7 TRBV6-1 CASSGRTSGPYEQYF
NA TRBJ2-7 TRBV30 CAWSGLAYEQYF
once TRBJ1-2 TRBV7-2 CASSLRDGAGGYTF
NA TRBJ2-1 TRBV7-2 CASSLEGMREQFF
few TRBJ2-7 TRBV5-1 CASSLSSYEQYF
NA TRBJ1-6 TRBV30 CAWSVRLGTLHF
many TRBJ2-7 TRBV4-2 CASSQQPSASYEQYF
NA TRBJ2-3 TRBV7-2 CASSLGSSGTDTQYF
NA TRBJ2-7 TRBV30 CAWSPGDRVNEQYF